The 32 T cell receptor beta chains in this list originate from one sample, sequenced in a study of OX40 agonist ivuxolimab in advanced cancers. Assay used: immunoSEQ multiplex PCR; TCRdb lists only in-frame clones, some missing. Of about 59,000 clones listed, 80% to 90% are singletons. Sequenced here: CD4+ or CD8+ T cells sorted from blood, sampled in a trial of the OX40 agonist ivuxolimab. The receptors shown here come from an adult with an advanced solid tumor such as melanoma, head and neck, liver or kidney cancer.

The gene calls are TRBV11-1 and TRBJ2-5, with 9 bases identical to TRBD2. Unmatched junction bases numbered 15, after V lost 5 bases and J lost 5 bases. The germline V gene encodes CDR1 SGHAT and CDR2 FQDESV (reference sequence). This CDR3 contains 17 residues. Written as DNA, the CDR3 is TGTGCCAGCAGCACCCAAGGAGGCGGGGGGGCAAAGGAGACCCAGTACTTC. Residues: CASSTQGGGGAKETQYF.

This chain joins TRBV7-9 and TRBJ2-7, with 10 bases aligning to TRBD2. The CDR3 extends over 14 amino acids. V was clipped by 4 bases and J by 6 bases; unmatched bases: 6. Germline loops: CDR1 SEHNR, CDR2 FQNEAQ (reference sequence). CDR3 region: CASSYLAGGLEQYF. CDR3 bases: TGTGCCAGCAGCTACTTAGCGGGGGGTCTCGAGCAGTACTTC.

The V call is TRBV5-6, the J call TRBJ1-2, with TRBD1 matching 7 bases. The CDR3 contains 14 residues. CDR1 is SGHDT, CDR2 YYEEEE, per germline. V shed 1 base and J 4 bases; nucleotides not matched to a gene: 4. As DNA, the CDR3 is TGTGCCAGCAGCTTGACAGGGGAAGGCTATGGCTACACCTTC. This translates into CASSLTGEGYGYTF.

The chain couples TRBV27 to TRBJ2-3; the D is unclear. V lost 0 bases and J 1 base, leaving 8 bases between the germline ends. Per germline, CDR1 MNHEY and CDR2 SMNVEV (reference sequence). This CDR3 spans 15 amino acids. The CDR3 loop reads CASSLSAVRTDTQYF. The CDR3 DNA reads TGTGCCAGCAGTTTATCGGCCGTCCGCACAGATACGCAGTATTTT.

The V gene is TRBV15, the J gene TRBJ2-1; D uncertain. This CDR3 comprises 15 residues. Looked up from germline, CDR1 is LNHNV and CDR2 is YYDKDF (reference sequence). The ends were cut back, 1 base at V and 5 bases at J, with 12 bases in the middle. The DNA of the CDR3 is TGTGCCACCAGCAGAGGCGGAGCCTCGAACAATGAGCAGTTCTTC. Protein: CATSRGGASNNEQFF. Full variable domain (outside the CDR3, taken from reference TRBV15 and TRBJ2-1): DAMVIQNPRYQVTQFGKPVTLSCSQTLNHNVMYWYQQKSSQAPKLLFHYYDKDFNNEADTPDNFQSRRPNTSFCFLDIRSPGLGDTAMYLCATSRGGASNNEQFFGPGTRLTVL.

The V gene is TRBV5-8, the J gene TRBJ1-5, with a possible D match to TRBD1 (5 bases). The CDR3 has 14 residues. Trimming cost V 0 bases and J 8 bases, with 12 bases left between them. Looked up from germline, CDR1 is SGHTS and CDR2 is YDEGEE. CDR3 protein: CASSLAPGQKPQHF. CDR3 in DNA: TGTGCCAGCAGCTTGGCTCCAGGGCAAAAGCCCCAGCATTTT.

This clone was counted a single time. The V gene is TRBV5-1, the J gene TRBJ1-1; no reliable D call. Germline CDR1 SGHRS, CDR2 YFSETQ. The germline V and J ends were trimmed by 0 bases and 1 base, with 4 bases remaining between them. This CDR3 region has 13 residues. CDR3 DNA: TGCGCCAGCAGCTTGGGTGGGAACACTGAAGCTTTCTTT. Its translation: CASSLGGNTEAFF.

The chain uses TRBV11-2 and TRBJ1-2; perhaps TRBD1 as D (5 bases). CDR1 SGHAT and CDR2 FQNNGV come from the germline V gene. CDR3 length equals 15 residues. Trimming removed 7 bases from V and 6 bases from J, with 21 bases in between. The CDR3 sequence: CASTNPGSPRHGYTF. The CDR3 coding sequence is TGTGCCAGCACCAACCCAGGGTCTCCACGGCATGGCTACACCTTC.

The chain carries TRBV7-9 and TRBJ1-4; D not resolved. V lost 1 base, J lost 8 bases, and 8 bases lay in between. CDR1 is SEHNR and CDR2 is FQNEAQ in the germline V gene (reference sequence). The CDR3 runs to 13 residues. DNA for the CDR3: TGTGCCAGCAGCTTAGGAATTTGGGAAAAACTGTTTTTT. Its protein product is CASSLGIWEKLFF.

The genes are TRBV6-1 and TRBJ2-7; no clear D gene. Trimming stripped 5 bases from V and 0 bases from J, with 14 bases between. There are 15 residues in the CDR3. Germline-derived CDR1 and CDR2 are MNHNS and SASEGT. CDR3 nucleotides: TGTGCCAGCAGTCGGTTTGAGATAAGCTCCTACGAGCAGTACTTC. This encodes CASSRFEISSYEQYF.

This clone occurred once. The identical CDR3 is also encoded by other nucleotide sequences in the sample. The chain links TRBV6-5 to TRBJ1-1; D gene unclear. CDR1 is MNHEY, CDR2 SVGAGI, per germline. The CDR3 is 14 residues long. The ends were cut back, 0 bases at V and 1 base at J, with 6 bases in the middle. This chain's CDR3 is CASSYSGRNTEAFF. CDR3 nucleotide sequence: TGTGCCAGCAGTTACTCCGGCAGGAACACTGAAGCTTTCTTT.

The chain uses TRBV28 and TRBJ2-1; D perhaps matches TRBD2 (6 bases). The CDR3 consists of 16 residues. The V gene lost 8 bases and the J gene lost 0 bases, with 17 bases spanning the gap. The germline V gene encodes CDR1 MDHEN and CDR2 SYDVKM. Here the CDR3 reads CASVSLAGGSYNEQFF. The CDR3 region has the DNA TGTGCCAGCGTCTCATTGGCCGGGGGCTCCTACAATGAGCAGTTCTTC.

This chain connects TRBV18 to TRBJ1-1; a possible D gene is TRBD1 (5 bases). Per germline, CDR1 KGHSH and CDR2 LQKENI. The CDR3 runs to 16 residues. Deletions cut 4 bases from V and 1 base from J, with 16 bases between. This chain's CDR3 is CASSLSQDIPNTEAFF. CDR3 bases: TGTGCCAGCTCACTTAGTCAGGACATCCCGAACACTGAAGCTTTCTTT.

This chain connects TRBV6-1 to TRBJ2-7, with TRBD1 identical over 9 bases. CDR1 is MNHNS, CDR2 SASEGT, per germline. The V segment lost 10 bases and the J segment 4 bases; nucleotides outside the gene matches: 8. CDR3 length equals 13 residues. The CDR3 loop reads CANSGTGQYEQYF. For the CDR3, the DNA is TGTGCCAACTCCGGGACAGGGCAATACGAGCAGTACTTC.

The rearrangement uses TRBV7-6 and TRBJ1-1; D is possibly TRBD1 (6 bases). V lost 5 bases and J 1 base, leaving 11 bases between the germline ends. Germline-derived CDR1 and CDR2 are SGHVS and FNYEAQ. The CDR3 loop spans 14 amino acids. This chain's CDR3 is CASSPRGRNTEAFF. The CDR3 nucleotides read TGTGCCAGCAGCCCCAGGGGTAGGAACACTGAAGCTTTCTTT.

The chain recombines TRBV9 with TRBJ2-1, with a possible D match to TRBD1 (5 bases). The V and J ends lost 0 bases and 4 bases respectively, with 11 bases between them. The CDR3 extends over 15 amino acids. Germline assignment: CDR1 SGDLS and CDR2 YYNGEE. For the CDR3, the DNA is TGTGCCAGCAGCGTAGACGTCAGGGAATACAATGAGCAGTTCTTC. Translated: CASSVDVREYNEQFF.

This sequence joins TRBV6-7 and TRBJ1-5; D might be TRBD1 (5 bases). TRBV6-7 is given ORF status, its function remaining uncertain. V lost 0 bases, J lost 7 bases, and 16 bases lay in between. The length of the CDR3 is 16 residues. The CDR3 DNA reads TGTGCCAGCAGTTACTCGGGGGGGTGTTTCGGGCAGCCCCAGCATTTT. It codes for CASSYSGGCFGQPQHF.

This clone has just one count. CDR3: CSVEVNRVSTDTQYF. CDR3 bases: TGCAGCGTTGAAGTTAACAGGGTTAGCACAGATACGCAGTATTTT. The chain is built from TRBV29-1 and TRBJ2-3; a weak D match, TRBD1 (6 bases). The V end lost 1 base, the J end lost 0 bases, and 11 bases lay between the germline ends. CDR1 and CDR2 (germline): SQVTM, ANQGSEA. CDR3 length equals 15 residues.

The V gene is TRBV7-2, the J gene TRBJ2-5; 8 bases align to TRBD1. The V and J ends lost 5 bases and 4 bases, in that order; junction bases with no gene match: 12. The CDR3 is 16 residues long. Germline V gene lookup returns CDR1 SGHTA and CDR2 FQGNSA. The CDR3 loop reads CASSLTGADSVETQYF. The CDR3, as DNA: TGTGCCAGCAGCCTGACAGGGGCGGATTCGGTAGAGACCCAGTACTTC.

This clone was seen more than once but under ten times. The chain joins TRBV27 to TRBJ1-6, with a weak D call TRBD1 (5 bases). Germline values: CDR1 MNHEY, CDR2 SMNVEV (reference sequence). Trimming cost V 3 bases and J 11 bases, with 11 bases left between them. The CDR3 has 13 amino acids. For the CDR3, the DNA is TGTGCCAGCAGTTTGAGGGGAATTACACCCCTCCACTTT. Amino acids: CASSLRGITPLHF.

The CDR3 here is CASSGQALQPQHF. The CDR3 nucleotides read TGTGCCAGCAGCGGACAGGCCCTTCAGCCCCAGCATTTT. The chain uses TRBV7-9 and TRBJ1-5; TRBD1 matches 7 bases. V was pared by 5 bases and J by 6 bases, with 4 bases of the junction left unmatched. The length of the CDR3 is 13 residues. CDR1 SEHNR and CDR2 FQNEAQ come from the germline V gene (reference sequence).

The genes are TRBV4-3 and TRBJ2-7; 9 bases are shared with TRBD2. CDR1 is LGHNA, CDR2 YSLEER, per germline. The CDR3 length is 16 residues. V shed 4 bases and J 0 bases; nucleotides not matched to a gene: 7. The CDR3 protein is CASSPRLAENSYEQYF. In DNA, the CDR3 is TGCGCCAGCAGCCCCCGACTAGCGGAAAACTCCTACGAGCAGTACTTC.

The CDR3 bases are TGCGCCAGCAGAAGGGGGGACGCCTACGAGCAGTACTTC. Translation: CASRRGDAYEQYF. The gene calls are TRBV5-1 and TRBJ2-7; either TRBD1 or TRBD2 may fit D (6 bases each). Trimming pared 5 bases from V and 2 bases from J, leaving 11 bases between. Looked up from germline, CDR1 is SGHRS and CDR2 is YFSETQ. The CDR3 has 13 residues.

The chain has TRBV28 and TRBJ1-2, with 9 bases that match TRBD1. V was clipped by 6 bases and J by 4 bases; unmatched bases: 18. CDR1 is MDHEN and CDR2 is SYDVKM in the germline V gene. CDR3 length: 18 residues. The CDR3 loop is CASSRRPDRGRGLYGYTF. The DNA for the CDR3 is TGTGCCAGCAGCCGAAGACCCGACAGGGGGAGGGGCCTCTATGGCTACACCTTC.

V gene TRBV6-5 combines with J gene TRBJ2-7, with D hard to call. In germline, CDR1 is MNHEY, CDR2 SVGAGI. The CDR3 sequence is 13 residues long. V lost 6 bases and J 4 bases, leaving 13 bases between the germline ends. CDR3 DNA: TGTGCCAGCAGCGCCCGGGCCGCGTACGAGCAGTACTTC. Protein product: CASSARAAYEQYF.

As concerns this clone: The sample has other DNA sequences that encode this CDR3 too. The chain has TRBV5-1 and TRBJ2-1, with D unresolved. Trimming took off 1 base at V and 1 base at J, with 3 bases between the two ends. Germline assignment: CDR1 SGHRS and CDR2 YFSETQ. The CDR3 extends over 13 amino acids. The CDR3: CASSLSSYNEQFF. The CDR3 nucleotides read TGCGCCAGCAGCTTGAGTTCCTACAATGAGCAGTTCTTC.

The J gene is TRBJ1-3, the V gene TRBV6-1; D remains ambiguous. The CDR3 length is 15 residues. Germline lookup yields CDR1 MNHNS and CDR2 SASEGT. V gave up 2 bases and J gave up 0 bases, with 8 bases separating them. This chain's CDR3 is CASSEWAGSGNTIYF. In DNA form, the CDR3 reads TGTGCCAGCAGTGAATGGGCGGGCTCTGGAAACACCATATATTTT.

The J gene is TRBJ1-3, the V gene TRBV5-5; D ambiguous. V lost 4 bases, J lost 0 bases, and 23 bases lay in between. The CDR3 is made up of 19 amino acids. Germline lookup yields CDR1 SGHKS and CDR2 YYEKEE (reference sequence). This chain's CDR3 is CASSPGVGPSRGSGNTIYF. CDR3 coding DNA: TGTGCCAGCAGCCCTGGGGTCGGCCCCTCAAGAGGCTCTGGAAACACCATATATTTT.

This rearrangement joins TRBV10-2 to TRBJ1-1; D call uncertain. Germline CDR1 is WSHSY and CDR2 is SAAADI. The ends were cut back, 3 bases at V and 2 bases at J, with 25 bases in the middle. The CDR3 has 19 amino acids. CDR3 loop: CASSDHLARGRRVNTEAFF. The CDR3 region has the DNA TGCGCCAGCAGTGACCACCTCGCGAGAGGGAGACGGGTTAACACTGAAGCTTTCTTT.

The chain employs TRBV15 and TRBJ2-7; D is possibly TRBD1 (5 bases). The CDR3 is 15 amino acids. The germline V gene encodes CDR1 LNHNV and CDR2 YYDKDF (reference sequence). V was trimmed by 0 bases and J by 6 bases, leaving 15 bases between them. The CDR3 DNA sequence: TGTGCCACCAGCAGAGAAATAGCAGGGCCTAGCGAGCAGTACTTC. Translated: CATSREIAGPSEQYF.

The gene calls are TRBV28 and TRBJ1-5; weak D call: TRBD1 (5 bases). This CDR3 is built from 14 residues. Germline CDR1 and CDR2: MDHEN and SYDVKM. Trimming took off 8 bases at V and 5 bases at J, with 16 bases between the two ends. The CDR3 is CASQKTEGDQPQHF. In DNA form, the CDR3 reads TGTGCCAGCCAAAAGACAGAAGGAGATCAGCCCCAGCATTTT.

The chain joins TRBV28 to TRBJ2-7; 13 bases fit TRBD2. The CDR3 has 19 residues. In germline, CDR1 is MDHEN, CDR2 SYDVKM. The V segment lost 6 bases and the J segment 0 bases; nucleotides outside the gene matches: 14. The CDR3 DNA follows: TGTGCCAGCAGACCCTTGGCGGGACTAGCGGGAACAAACTCCTACGAGCAGTACTTC. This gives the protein CASRPLAGLAGTNSYEQYF.